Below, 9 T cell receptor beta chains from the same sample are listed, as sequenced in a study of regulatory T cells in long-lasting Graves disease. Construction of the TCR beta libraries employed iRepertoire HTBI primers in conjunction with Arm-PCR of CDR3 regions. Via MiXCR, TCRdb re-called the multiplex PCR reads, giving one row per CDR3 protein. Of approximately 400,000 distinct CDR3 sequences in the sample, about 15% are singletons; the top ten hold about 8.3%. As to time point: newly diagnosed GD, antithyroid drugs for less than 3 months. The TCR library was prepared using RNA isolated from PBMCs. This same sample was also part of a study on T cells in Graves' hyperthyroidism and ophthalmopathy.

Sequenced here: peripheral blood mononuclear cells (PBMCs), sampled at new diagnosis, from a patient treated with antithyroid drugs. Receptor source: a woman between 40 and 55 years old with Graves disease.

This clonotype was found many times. CDR3 sequence (DNA): TGTGCCAGCAGCTTAGCTGGTGCAGGGGGGAAGACCCAGTACTTC. Translated: CASSLAGAGGKTQYF. V gene TRBV7-9 combines with J gene TRBJ2-5, with D possibly TRBD1 on 7 matching bases. V lost 0 bases and J lost 6, with 14 bases in between. The germline V gene encodes CDR1 SEHNR and CDR2 FQNEAQ (reference sequence). CDR3 length: 15 amino acids.

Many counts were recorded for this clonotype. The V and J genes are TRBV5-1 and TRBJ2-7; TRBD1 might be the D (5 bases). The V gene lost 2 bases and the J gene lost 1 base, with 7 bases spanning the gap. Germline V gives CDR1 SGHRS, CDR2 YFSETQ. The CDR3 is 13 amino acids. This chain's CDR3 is CASSFRVSYEQYF. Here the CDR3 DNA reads TGCGCCAGCAGCTTCAGGGTTTCCTACGAGCAGTACTTC.

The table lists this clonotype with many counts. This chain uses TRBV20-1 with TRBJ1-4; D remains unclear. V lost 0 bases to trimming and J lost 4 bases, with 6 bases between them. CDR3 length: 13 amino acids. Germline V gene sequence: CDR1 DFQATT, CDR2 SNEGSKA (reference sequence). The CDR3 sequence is CSARDPFNEKLFF. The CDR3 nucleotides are TGCAGTGCTAGAGATCCCTTTAATGAAAAACTGTTTTTT.

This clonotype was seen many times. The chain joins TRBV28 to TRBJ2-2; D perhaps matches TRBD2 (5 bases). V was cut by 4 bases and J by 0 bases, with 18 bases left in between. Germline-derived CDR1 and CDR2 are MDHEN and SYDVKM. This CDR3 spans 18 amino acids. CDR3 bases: TGTGCCAGCAGTTCCCCGCGAGCGAGCGGCACGAACACCGGGGAGCTGTTTTTT. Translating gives CASSSPRASGTNTGELFF.

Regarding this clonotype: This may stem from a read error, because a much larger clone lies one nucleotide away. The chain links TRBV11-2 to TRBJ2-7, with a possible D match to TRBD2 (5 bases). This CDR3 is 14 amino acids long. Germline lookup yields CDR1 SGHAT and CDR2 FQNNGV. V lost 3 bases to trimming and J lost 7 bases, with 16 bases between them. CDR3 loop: CASSLVHYRGEQYF. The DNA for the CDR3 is TGTGCCAGCAGCTTGGTGCACTACCGCGGGGAGCAGTACTTC.

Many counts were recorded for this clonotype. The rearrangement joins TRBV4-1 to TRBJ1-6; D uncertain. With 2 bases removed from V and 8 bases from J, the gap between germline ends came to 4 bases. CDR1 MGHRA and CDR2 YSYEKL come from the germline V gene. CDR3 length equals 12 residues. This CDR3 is CASSQPHSPLHF. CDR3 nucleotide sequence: TGCGCCAGCAGCCAACCCCATTCACCCCTCCACTTT.

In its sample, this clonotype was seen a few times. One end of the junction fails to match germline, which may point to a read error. CDR3 coding DNA: TGTGCCTGCAGTAAACTTTGGGCCAGCTCCTACAATGAGCAGTTCTTC. Its translation: CACSKLWASSYNEQFF. This chain joins TRBV6-2 or TRBV6-3 and TRBJ2-1; D is ambiguous. Germline-derived CDR1 and CDR2 are MNHEY and SVGEGT. The CDR3 covers 16 residues.

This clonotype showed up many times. The CDR3 region is CASSQGTSGHTDTQYF. The CDR3 DNA sequence: TGTGCCAGCAGTCAGGGGACTAGCGGTCACACAGATACGCAGTATTTT. The chain recombines TRBV11-2 with TRBJ2-3; 11 nucleotides line up with TRBD2. CDR3 size: 16 residues. V lost 6 bases, J lost 2 bases, and 7 bases stayed unmatched. Germline CDR1 SGHAT, CDR2 FQNNGV.

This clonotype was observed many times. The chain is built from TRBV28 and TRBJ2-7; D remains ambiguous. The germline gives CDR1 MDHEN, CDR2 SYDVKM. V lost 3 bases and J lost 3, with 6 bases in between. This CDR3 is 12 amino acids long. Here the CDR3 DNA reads TGTGCCAGCAGTTTCCCCAACTACGAGCAGTACTTC. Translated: CASSFPNYEQYF.